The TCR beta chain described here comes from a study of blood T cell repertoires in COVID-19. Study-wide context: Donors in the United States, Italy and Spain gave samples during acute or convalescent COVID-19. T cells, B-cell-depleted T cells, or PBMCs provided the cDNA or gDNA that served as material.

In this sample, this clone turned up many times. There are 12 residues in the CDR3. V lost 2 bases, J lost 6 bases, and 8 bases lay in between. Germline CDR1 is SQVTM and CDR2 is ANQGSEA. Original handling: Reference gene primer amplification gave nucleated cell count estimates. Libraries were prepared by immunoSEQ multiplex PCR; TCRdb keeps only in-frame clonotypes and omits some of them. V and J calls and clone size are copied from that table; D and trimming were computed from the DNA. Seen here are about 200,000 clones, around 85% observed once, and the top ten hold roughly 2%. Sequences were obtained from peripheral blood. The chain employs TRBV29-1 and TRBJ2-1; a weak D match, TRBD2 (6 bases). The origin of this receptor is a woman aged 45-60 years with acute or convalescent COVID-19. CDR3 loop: CSVEWGGNEQFF. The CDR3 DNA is TGCAGCGTTGAATGGGGAGGCAATGAGCAGTTCTTC.